Given below is one T cell receptor (beta chain) in context. Its antigen is undetermined. In preparing the TRB cDNA libraries, 5' RACE with UMI labels was used. For each CDR3 protein, TCRdb gives one entry from its re-call of the 5' RACE reads, without DNA. The sample totals tens of thousands of distinct CDR3 sequences. The CDR3 is 15 amino acids. CDR1 is LNHNV, CDR2 YYDKDF, per germline (reference sequence). These data belong to a study of CXCR3-negative and CXCR3-positive naive CD8 T cells. Study-level results: Comparably high diversity marked both naive subsets, whereas memory CD8+ cells had much lower diversity.

Sequences were obtained from naive CXCR3- CD8+ T cells from blood. Subset described: CD45RO-CCR7+CD27+CD95- naive CD8+ T cells lacking CXCR3 (TNR3-). This chain joins TRBV15 and TRBJ2-3; the TCRdb D gene call, TRBD2, has no DNA to confirm it. This sequence was found in a human donor in good health. Some clones in this sample may be carry-over from other donors' samples. The CDR3 sequence is CATSPNGGFADTQYF.